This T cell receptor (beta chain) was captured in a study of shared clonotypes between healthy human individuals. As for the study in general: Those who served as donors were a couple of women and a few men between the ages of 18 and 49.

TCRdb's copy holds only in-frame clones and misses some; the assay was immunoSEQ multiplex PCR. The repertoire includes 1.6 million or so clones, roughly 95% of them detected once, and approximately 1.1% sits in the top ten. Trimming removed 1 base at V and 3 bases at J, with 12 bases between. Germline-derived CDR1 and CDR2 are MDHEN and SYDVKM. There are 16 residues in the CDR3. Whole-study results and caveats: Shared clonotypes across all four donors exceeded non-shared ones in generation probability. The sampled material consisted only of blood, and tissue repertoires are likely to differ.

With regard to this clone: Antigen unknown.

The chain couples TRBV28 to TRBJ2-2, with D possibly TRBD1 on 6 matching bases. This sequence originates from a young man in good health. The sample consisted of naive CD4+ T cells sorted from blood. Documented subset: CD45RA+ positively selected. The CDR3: CASSLSQGHHTGELFF. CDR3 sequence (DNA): TGTGCCAGCAGTTTATCTCAGGGACACCACACCGGGGAGCTGTTTTTT.